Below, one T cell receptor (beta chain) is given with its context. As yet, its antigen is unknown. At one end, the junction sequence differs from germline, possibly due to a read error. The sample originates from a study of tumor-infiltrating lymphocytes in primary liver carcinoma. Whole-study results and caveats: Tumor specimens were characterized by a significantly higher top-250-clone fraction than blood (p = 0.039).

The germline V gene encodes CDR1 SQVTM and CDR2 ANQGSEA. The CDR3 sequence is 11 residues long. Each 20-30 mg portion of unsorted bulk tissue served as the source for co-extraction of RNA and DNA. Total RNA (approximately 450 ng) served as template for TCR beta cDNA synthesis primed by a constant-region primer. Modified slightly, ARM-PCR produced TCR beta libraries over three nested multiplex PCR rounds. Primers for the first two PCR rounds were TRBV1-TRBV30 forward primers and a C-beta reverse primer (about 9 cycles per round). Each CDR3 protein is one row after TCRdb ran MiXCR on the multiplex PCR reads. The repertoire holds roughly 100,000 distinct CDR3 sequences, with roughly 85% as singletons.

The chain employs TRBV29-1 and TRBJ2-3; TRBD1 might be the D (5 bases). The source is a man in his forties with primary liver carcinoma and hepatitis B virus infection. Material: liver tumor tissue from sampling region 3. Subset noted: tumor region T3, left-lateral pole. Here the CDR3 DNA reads TGCGGCTTAAGGGGCACAGATACTCAGTATTTT. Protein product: CGLRGTDTQYF.